Below, 7 T cell receptor beta chains from the same sample are listed, as sequenced in a study of PD-1 blockade in classical Hodgkin lymphoma. Time point defined: cycle 4 day 1 (C4D1), after more than five weeks of nivolumab. Each patient experienced a relapse that followed autologous stem cell transplantation, and brentuximab vedotin exposure varied. TCRdb's copy holds only in-frame clones and misses some; the assay was immunoSEQ multiplex PCR. The sample includes some 95,000 clones, about nine tenths of them seen just once. The sequencing here drew on peripheral blood mononuclear cells (PBMCs), taken before the fourth cycle of nivolumab. These receptors were obtained from a human donor with classical Hodgkin lymphoma.

This sequence joins TRBV4-2 and TRBJ2-5, with D hard to call. The CDR3 totals 15 residues. V gave up 2 bases and J gave up 0 bases, with 10 bases separating them. Germline assignment: CDR1 LGHNA and CDR2 YNFKEQ. Written as DNA, the CDR3 is TGTGCCAGCAGCCAATTACGACGGAACCAAGAGACCCAGTACTTC. Its translation is CASSQLRRNQETQYF.

This rearrangement joins TRBV6-5 to TRBJ2-2, with 9 nucleotides matching TRBD1. The CDR3 consists of 15 residues. V lost 2 bases to trimming and J lost 5 bases; unmatched junction nucleotides: 3. Per the germline V gene, CDR1 is MNHEY and CDR2 is SVGAGI. In DNA form, the CDR3 reads TGTGCCAGCAGTTACGGGACAGGGTTAACCGGGGAGCTGTTTTTT. It encodes CASSYGTGLTGELFF.

The CDR3 nucleotides are TGTGCCAGCAGCTCAGGACTAGCGGGGGGAGAGACCCAGTACTTC. The encoded protein is CASSSGLAGGETQYF. This chain uses TRBV5-4 with TRBJ2-5; 14 bases are a match to TRBD2. The CDR3 contains 15 residues. J gave up 4 bases and V 3 bases, and 2 bases lay outside the gene matches. Germline CDR1 and CDR2: SGHNT and YYREEE (reference sequence).

The chain links TRBV6-4 to TRBJ2-5, with 13 positions matching TRBD2. The CDR3 runs to 18 residues. Trimming at V came to 3 bases and at J to 0 bases, leaving 7 bases not matched to a gene. From germline, CDR1 is MRHNA and CDR2 SNTAGT. The CDR3: CASSEETSGGRNQETQYF. Here the CDR3 DNA reads TGTGCCAGCAGTGAGGAGACTAGCGGGGGGCGAAACCAAGAGACCCAGTACTTC.

The chain links TRBV6-5 to TRBJ2-7; TRBD1 aligns across 9 bases. The CDR3 extends over 14 amino acids. CDR1 and CDR2 from the germline V gene are MNHEY and SVGAGI. V lost 6 bases, J lost 1 base, and 4 bases stayed unmatched. The CDR3 DNA reads TGTGCCAGCAGCCCCGGGACAGGGTCCTACGAGCAGTACTTC. Translated, it gives CASSPGTGSYEQYF.

The rearrangement joins TRBV9 to TRBJ2-2; the D gene is possibly TRBD2 (6 bases). Germline lookup yields CDR1 SGDLS and CDR2 YYNGEE. CDR3 length equals 15 residues. Trimming shortened V by 0 bases and J by 5 bases, and 11 bases separated the two germline ends. CDR3 sequence: CASSVGGGLTGELFF. CDR3 coding DNA: TGTGCCAGCAGCGTAGGTGGAGGGCTGACCGGGGAGCTGTTTTTT.

The chain combines TRBV5-4 with TRBJ1-1; D call uncertain. The germline V gene has CDR1 SGHNT and CDR2 YYREEE (reference sequence). V was clipped by 3 bases and J by 4 bases, with 7 bases between them. The CDR3 runs 12 residues. The CDR3 spells CASSYTGTEAFF. Here the CDR3 DNA reads TGTGCCAGCAGCTACACGGGCACTGAAGCTTTCTTT.